A single sample is the source of the 32 T cell receptor beta chains below, sequenced in a study of cytomegalovirus exposure and HLA in healthy donors. The PCR made use of 60 Vbeta and 13 Jbeta primers. Only in-frame clones appear in the TCRdb table, and some are missing; sequencing was by immunoSEQ multiplex PCR. The top ten hold 7% to 8% of the sample, which has about 100,000 clones, roughly 73% seen once. Sequencing was done on a sample of PBMCs. These receptors all come from a man under 40 in good health and CMV-seronegative.

This chain connects TRBV2 to TRBJ1-2; TRBD1 aligns across 9 bases. Germline CDR1 SNHLY, CDR2 FYNNEI. V lost 7 bases and J lost 5; bases outside the gene matches: 17. The CDR3 is 17 residues long. CDR3 sequence reads: CASNLPSTGGAGYGYTF. CDR3 sequence (DNA): TGTGCCAGCAACCTCCCCTCCACAGGGGGCGCTGGGTATGGCTACACCTTC.

As for this clone: One end of the junction does not line up with germline, which may come from a read error. The sample carries other DNA sequences with the same CDR3. V is TRBV6-1 and J is TRBJ1-4; D perhaps matches TRBD1 (5 bases). This CDR3 is built from 13 residues. In germline, CDR1 is MNHNS, CDR2 SASEGT. The CDR3, as DNA: TGCGCCAGCAGGGAGGGAATTAATGAAAAACTGTTTTTT. Its protein is CASREGINEKLFF.

CDR3 region: CASSFLGQGLEKLFF. The DNA for the CDR3 is TGTGCCAGCAGTTTCTTGGGACAGGGGCTTGAAAAACTGTTTTTT. The chain carries TRBV6-5 and TRBJ1-4; 10 positions agree with TRBD1. V gave up 4 bases and J gave up 7 bases; unmatched junction bases: 6. The CDR3 runs to 15 residues. CDR1 MNHEY and CDR2 SVGAGI come from the germline V gene.

The chain has TRBV7-9 and TRBJ2-7; 10 nucleotides agree with TRBD2. The CDR3 is 15 amino acids. The V segment lost 1 base and the J segment 3 bases; nucleotides outside the gene matches: 3. Germline loops: CDR1 SEHNR, CDR2 FQNEAQ (reference sequence). CDR3 region: CASSLGTSGLYEQYF. The CDR3 DNA is TGTGCCAGCAGCTTAGGGACTAGCGGTCTCTACGAGCAGTACTTC.

This clone was recorded a few times. The chain uses TRBV7-9 and TRBJ1-2, with 7 bases matching TRBD1. Germline V gene sequence: CDR1 SEHNR, CDR2 FQNEAQ (reference sequence). Germline trimming cut 5 bases from V and 7 bases from J; bases unmatched to any gene: 10. The CDR3 contains 14 residues. CDR3 sequence: CASSQGVGIAGYTF. In nucleotides, the CDR3 is TGTGCCAGCAGCCAGGGGGTCGGGATCGCTGGCTACACCTTC.

This clone was seen once. This chain connects TRBV5-1 to TRBJ2-5; 10 nucleotides line up with TRBD1. CDR3 length: 14 residues. The germline V gene has CDR1 SGHRS and CDR2 YFSETQ. With 3 bases clipped from V and 2 bases from J, the junction kept 1 base outside the gene matches. This CDR3 is CASSWGQGQETQYF. In DNA form, the CDR3 reads TGCGCCAGCAGCTGGGGACAGGGGCAAGAGACCCAGTACTTC.

This clone is a singleton in its sample. The chain recombines TRBV6-1 with TRBJ2-1; D is possibly TRBD2 (6 bases). The CDR3 is 15 residues long. Germline V gene data show CDR1 as MNHNS and CDR2 as SASEGT. V lost 4 bases and J lost 4, with 14 bases in between. The CDR3 bases are TGTGCCAGCAGTGGGGGGGAGCGGGCTTACAATGAGCAGTTCTTC. Amino acids: CASSGGERAYNEQFF.

Worth noting for this clone: This same CDR3 is encoded by further DNA sequences in the sample. CDR3 sequence: CATSRDRGPADTQYF. The DNA for the CDR3 is TGTGCCACCAGCAGGGACAGGGGCCCGGCAGATACGCAGTATTTT. The chain is built from TRBV15 and TRBJ2-3, with 9 bases fitting TRBD1. Germline CDR1 LNHNV, CDR2 YYDKDF (reference sequence). V gave up 3 bases and J gave up 4 bases; unmatched junction bases: 5. This CDR3 has 15 residues. Full variable domain (missing parts from reference TRBV15 and TRBJ2-3): DAMVIQNPRYQVTQFGKPVTLSCSQTLNHNVMYWYQQKSSQAPKLLFHYYDKDFNNEADTPDNFQSRRPNTSFCFLDIRSPGLGDTAMYLCATSRDRGPADTQYFGPGTRLTVL.

The CDR3 DNA reads TGTGCCAGCAGTTCGGACATTATCTACGAGCAGTACTTC. Protein sequence: CASSSDIIYEQYF. The V call is TRBV27, the J call TRBJ2-7, with a possible D match to TRBD1 (5 bases). Deletions cut 4 bases from V and 3 bases from J, with 10 bases between. Looked up from germline, CDR1 is MNHEY and CDR2 is SMNVEV (reference sequence). The CDR3 has 13 residues.

The rearrangement uses TRBV15 and TRBJ2-5; 7 positions agree with TRBD2. The junction had 8 bases not matched to a gene; V was cut back by 0 bases and J by 4 bases. CDR3 length: 16 residues. Germline CDR1 and CDR2: LNHNV and YYDKDF (reference sequence). For the CDR3, the DNA is TGTGCCACCAGCAGAGATCTGGCCCAGCGGGGAGAGACCCAGTACTTC. Its translation is CATSRDLAQRGETQYF.

This clone was counted between two and nine times. J is TRBJ2-3 and V is TRBV6-6, with D perhaps matching TRBD2 (6 bases). Trimming removed 5 bases at V and 3 bases at J, with 15 bases between. The CDR3 sequence is 15 residues long. CDR1 is MNHNY and CDR2 is SVGAGI in the germline V gene (reference sequence). The chain's CDR3 is CASSTGVVRTDTQYF. The CDR3 DNA sequence: TGTGCCAGCAGTACGGGGGTCGTTAGGACAGATACGCAGTATTTT.

The chain uses TRBV6-5 and TRBJ1-2; D unclear. The CDR3 runs to 12 residues. Germline loops: CDR1 MNHEY, CDR2 SVGAGI. V was cut by 6 bases and J by 8 bases, with 13 bases left in between. CDR3 sequence: CASREEGRGYTF. For the CDR3, the DNA is TGTGCCAGCAGAGAGGAGGGTCGGGGCTACACCTTC.

This sequence joins TRBV12-5 and TRBJ2-2, with 11 bases lining up with TRBD2. V trimming: 3 bases; J trimming: 5 bases; junction bases outside the gene matches: 5. Germline V CDR1 and CDR2: LGHNT, FRNRAP. The CDR3 contains 16 residues. This CDR3 reads CASGLRSGRETGELFF. CDR3 nucleotides: TGTGCTAGTGGTTTACGTAGCGGGAGGGAAACCGGGGAGCTGTTTTTT.

This clone has only a few counts. The chain links TRBV7-9 to TRBJ2-2; D gene uncertain. The length of the CDR3 is 12 residues. V was trimmed by 4 bases and J by 8 bases, leaving 8 bases between them. The germline V gene encodes CDR1 SEHNR and CDR2 FQNEAQ (reference sequence). The DNA for the CDR3 is TGTGCCAGCAGCTCCAGTTTAGGGGAGCTGTTTTTT. This encodes CASSSSLGELFF. Based on the CDR3 plus reference TRBV7-9 and TRBJ2-2, the full variable domain is DTGVSQNPRHKITKRGQNVTFRCDPISEHNRLYWYRQTLGQGPEFLTYFQNEAQLEKSRLLSDRFSAERPKGSFSTLEIQRTEQGDSAMYLCASSSSLGELFFGEGSRLTVL.

This clone appeared a single time. The CDR3 is CASSLLSGGGSNQPQHF. The CDR3 bases are TGTGCCAGCAGTTTACTTTCAGGGGGCGGCAGCAATCAGCCCCAGCATTTT. The V gene is TRBV27, the J gene TRBJ1-5, with TRBD1 matching 8 bases. The V gene's germline CDR1 is MNHEY and CDR2 SMNVEV (reference sequence). V shed 2 bases, J shed 1 base, and the junction held 7 bases outside the gene matches. CDR3 length: 17 amino acids.

The chain carries TRBV18 and TRBJ2-3; D is uncertain. Germline V gene lookup returns CDR1 KGHSH and CDR2 LQKENI. V was shortened by 3 bases and J by 3 bases, with 4 bases between the two germline ends. This CDR3 has 12 residues. The CDR3 region is CASSPTTDTQYF. DNA of the CDR3: TGTGCCAGCTCACCGACTACAGATACGCAGTATTTT.

CDR3 DNA: TGCGCCAGCAGCTTGAATCCTGCAACTAATGAAAAACTGTTTTTT. It yields the protein CASSLNPATNEKLFF. This rearrangement joins TRBV5-1 to TRBJ1-4, with D hard to call. The germline gives CDR1 SGHRS, CDR2 YFSETQ. The V end lost 1 base, the J end lost 0 bases, and 7 bases lay between the germline ends. The CDR3 is made up of 15 amino acids.

The chain recombines TRBV4-1 with TRBJ1-4; 10 bases align to TRBD1. From germline, CDR1 is MGHRA and CDR2 YSYEKL. This CDR3 region has 15 residues. The trim removed 3 bases at V and 8 bases at J, leaving 6 bases unmatched. The CDR3 reads CASSQGDRGEEKLFF. CDR3 DNA sequence: TGCGCCAGCAGCCAGGGGGACAGGGGAGAAGAAAAACTGTTTTTT.

The DNA of the CDR3 is TGTGCCAGCAGCCGCCCTCGCCAGGGGCCTGGGGCCAACGTCCTGACTTTC. It translates to CASSRPRQGPGANVLTF. The chain carries TRBV11-2 and TRBJ2-6; TRBD1 might be the D (6 bases). CDR1 and CDR2 (germline): SGHAT, FQNNGV. V lost 5 bases, J lost 2 bases, and 16 bases lay in between. The CDR3 sequence is 17 residues long. The entire variable domain, with the rest obtained from reference TRBV11-2 and TRBJ2-6, is as follows: EAGVAQSPRYKIIEKRQSVAFWCNPISGHATLYWYQQILGQGPKLLIQFQNNGVVDDSQLPKDRFSAERLKGVDSTLKIQPAKLEDSAVYLCASSRPRQGPGANVLTFGAGSRLTVL.

The chain links TRBV18 to TRBJ2-7; D remains ambiguous. The V gene lost 2 bases and the J gene lost 3 bases, with 5 bases spanning the gap. CDR3 length: 12 amino acids. Germline loops: CDR1 KGHSH, CDR2 LQKENI. The CDR3 DNA follows: TGTGCCAGCTCACCAGGGCTCTACGAGCAGTACTTC. Translated: CASSPGLYEQYF.

The V and J genes are TRBV19 and TRBJ1-2; D is undetermined. The V end was cut by 5 bases, the J end by 6 bases, with 10 bases between. The CDR3 has 12 amino acids. The germline gives CDR1 LNHDA, CDR2 SQIVND (reference sequence). CDR3 DNA: TGTGCCAGTAGTTATACAGTCCATGGCTACACCTTC. It translates to CASSYTVHGYTF.

This chain uses TRBV7-8 with TRBJ2-7; tentatively, D is TRBD2 (5 bases). Germline V gene data show CDR1 as SGHVS and CDR2 as FQNEAQ. The V end lost 1 base, the J end lost 3 bases, and 19 bases lay between the germline ends. This CDR3 comprises 17 residues. The CDR3 DNA reads TGTGCCAGCAGCTTAGATTGGTCGGGAAACGCAGTCTACGAGCAGTACTTC. Its translation is CASSLDWSGNAVYEQYF.

The chain recombines TRBV28 with TRBJ2-1; 9 bases line up with TRBD1. CDR1 is MDHEN and CDR2 is SYDVKM in the germline V gene. The CDR3 is 14 amino acids. V lost 7 bases to trimming and J lost 4 bases; unmatched junction nucleotides: 5. The CDR3 DNA is TGTGCCAGCACGAGGACAGGGGAATACAATGAGCAGTTCTTC. Its translation is CASTRTGEYNEQFF.

The chain is built from TRBV6-1 and TRBJ2-7; D gene unclear. V dropped 3 bases and J dropped 6 bases, with 9 bases sitting between them. CDR1 is MNHNS and CDR2 is SASEGT in the germline V gene. This CDR3 is 12 amino acids long. For the CDR3, the DNA is TGTGCCAGCAGTGAGTACAGAACCGAGCAGTACTTC. Translating gives CASSEYRTEQYF.

The chain joins TRBV29-1 to TRBJ2-7; the D gene is possibly TRBD2 (5 bases). The CDR3 is made up of 14 amino acids. V lost 5 bases and J 1 base, leaving 15 bases between the germline ends. Germline CDR1 SQVTM, CDR2 ANQGSEA. The CDR3 DNA reads as TGCAGCGTTAAAGTCGGGTCGGGATCCTACGAGCAGTACTTC. It encodes CSVKVGSGSYEQYF.

The chain carries TRBV11-2 and TRBJ2-7, with 8 positions matching TRBD1. The V gene's germline CDR1 is SGHAT and CDR2 FQNNGV. CDR3 length equals 17 residues. Trimming removed 0 bases from V and 5 bases from J; junction bases left unmatched: 12. CDR3 amino acids: CASSLDRVTGGRHEQYF. DNA of the CDR3: TGTGCCAGCAGCTTAGACCGGGTCACAGGGGGAAGGCACGAGCAGTACTTC.

The sample holds one count of this clone. This chain links TRBV5-1 with TRBJ2-7; no clear D. The CDR3 covers 12 residues. Per the germline V gene, CDR1 is SGHRS and CDR2 is YFSETQ. V was shortened by 4 bases and J by 2 bases, with 7 bases between the two germline ends. The CDR3 nucleotides are TGCGCCAGCAGCCTTGGCACCTACGAGCAGTACTTC. Protein: CASSLGTYEQYF. Complete variable domain (other parts from reference TRBV5-1 and TRBJ2-7): KAGVTQTPRYLIKTRGQQVTLSCSPISGHRSVSWYQQTPGQGLQFLFEYFSETQRNKGNFPGRFSGRQFSNSRSEMNVSTLELGDSALYLCASSLGTYEQYFGPGTRLTVT.

The rearrangement joins TRBV25-1 to TRBJ2-1; D may be TRBD1 (6 bases). V lost 4 bases and J 9 bases, leaving 13 bases between the germline ends. CDR3 length: 13 amino acids. CDR1 is MGHDK and CDR2 is SYGVNS in the germline V gene. CDR3 loop: CASSAKGVGEQFF. The DNA for the CDR3 is TGTGCCAGCAGTGCGAAGGGGGTGGGTGAGCAGTTCTTC.

The chain carries TRBV25-1 and TRBJ2-7, with TRBD1 identical over 8 bases. Germline V gene data show CDR1 as MGHDK and CDR2 as SYGVNS. V lost 5 bases, J lost 3 bases, and 9 bases stayed unmatched. The CDR3 has 15 residues. The CDR3 DNA is TGTGCCAGCAGTTCAAGGACAGGGCTGGGCTACGAGCAGTACTTC. This codes for CASSSRTGLGYEQYF.

The V gene is TRBV28, the J gene TRBJ2-3, with TRBD1 identical over 7 bases. V shed 7 bases, J shed 4 bases, and the junction held 5 bases outside the gene matches. The CDR3 spans 13 residues. The germline gives CDR1 MDHEN, CDR2 SYDVKM. CDR3 DNA: TGTGCCAGCATTCACAGGGGATCAGATACGCAGTATTTT. It encodes CASIHRGSDTQYF.

This clone showed up just a few times. The genes are TRBV28 and TRBJ2-4; possibly TRBD1 for D (5 bases). The germline CDR1 and CDR2 sequences are MDHEN and SYDVKM. The V gene lost 1 base and the J gene lost 0 bases, with 13 bases spanning the gap. The CDR3 consists of 17 residues. CDR3: CASSLFATALAKNIQYF. CDR3 in DNA: TGTGCCAGCAGTTTATTCGCGACAGCTCTAGCCAAAAACATTCAGTACTTC.

This clone was counted a single time. The chain is built from TRBV5-4 and TRBJ2-3; D gene uncertain. This CDR3 is 13 amino acids long. Looked up from germline, CDR1 is SGHNT and CDR2 is YYREEE (reference sequence). The V gene lost 1 base and the J gene lost 5 bases, with 8 bases spanning the gap. This CDR3 is CASSLTVGDTQYF. The CDR3 DNA follows: TGTGCCAGCAGCTTGACGGTTGGAGATACGCAGTATTTT. Full variable domain (rest looked up from reference TRBV5-4 and TRBJ2-3): ETGVTQSPTHLIKTRGQQVTLRCSSQSGHNTVSWYQQALGQGPQFIFQYYREEENGRGNFPPRFSGLQFPNYSSELNVNALELDDSALYLCASSLTVGDTQYFGPGTRLTVL.